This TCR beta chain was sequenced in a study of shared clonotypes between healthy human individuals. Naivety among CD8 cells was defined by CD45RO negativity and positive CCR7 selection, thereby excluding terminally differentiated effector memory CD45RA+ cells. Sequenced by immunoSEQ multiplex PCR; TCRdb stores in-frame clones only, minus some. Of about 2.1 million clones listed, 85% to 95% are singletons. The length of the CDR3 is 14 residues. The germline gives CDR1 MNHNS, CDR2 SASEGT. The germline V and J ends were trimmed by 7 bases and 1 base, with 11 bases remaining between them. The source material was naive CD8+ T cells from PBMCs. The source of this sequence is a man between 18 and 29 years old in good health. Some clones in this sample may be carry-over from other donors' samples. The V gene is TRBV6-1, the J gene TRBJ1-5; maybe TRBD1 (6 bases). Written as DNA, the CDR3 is TGTGCCAGCAAGGGGGGAGTGAGCAATCAGCCCCAGCATTTT. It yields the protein CASKGGVSNQPQHF.